The 15 T cell receptor beta chains reported below all come from one sample, sequenced in a study of CD8+ T cells in alopecia areata. Sequencing relied on a cDNA template that was reverse transcribed from extracted RNA. The repertoire was sequenced with immunoSEQ multiplex PCR; TCRdb's copy has only in-frame clones and lacks some. The table shows fewer than 100,000 clones, with over 70% occurring only once. Treatment noted: oral pan-JAK inhibitor, 5-10 mg twice daily. This specimen consisted of CD8+ T cells sorted from blood, obtained around week 46, from a patient treated with tofacitinib. The receptors come from a human donor with alopecia areata.

The chain joins TRBV6-5 to TRBJ1-2; D uncertain. V lost 5 bases and J lost 5, with 9 bases in between. The CDR3 contains 12 residues. The germline V gene encodes CDR1 MNHEY and CDR2 SVGAGI. DNA for the CDR3: TGTGCCAGCAGTCCCGACGGGTATGGCTACACCTTC. It is translated as CASSPDGYGYTF.

The rearrangement uses TRBV4-3 and TRBJ1-5; D may be TRBD1 (5 bases). V was cut by 0 bases and J by 7 bases, with 10 bases left in between. Germline V CDR1 and CDR2: LGHNA, YSLEER. This CDR3 is built from 14 residues. The DNA for the CDR3 is TGCGCCAGCAGCCAAGATTGGGACGCACAGCCCCAGCATTTT. This gives the protein CASSQDWDAQPQHF.

J is TRBJ1-4 and V is TRBV7-8, with D maybe TRBD1 (5 bases). This CDR3 region has 16 residues. The germline gives CDR1 SGHVS, CDR2 FQNEAQ. V lost 4 bases, J lost 0 bases, and 12 bases lay in between. The CDR3: CASSSDKGTTNEKLFF. DNA for the CDR3: TGTGCCAGCAGCTCCGATAAGGGGACAACTAATGAAAAACTGTTTTTT.

Details on this clone: This may be a read error: a much more frequent sequence differs by one nucleotide. This chain joins TRBV6-4 and TRBJ2-1; TRBD2 matches at 9 bases. Germline CDR1 is MRHNA and CDR2 is SNTAGT. Germline trimming cut 6 bases from V and 0 bases from J; bases unmatched to any gene: 6. The CDR3 contains 16 residues. This chain's CDR3 is CASSQFSGGSYNEQFF. The CDR3 DNA reads as TGTGCCAGCAGCCAGTTTAGCGGGGGCTCCTACAATGAGCAGTTCTTC.

J is TRBJ2-5 and V is TRBV2; 9 bases align to TRBD1. V gave up 8 bases and J gave up 4 bases; unmatched junction bases: 11. The germline V gene has CDR1 SNHLY and CDR2 FYNNEI. The CDR3 covers 15 residues. This CDR3 reads CASRRSGTGSETQYF. In nucleotides, the CDR3 is TGTGCCAGCCGAAGGTCCGGGACAGGGTCAGAGACCCAGTACTTC. The whole variable domain, remainder taken from reference TRBV2 and TRBJ2-5, is EPEVTQTPSHQVTQMGQEVILRCVPISNHLYFYWYRQILGQKVEFLVSFYNNEISEKSEIFDDQFSVERPDGSNFTLKIRSTKLEDSAMYFCASRRSGTGSETQYFGPGTRLLVL.

The chain joins TRBV19 to TRBJ2-7, with TRBD1 matching over 9 bases. The CDR3 contains 14 residues. The germline V gene has CDR1 LNHDA and CDR2 SQIVND (reference sequence). V was pared by 10 bases and J by 2 bases, with 9 bases of the junction left unmatched. The CDR3 nucleotides read TGTGCCACGTCAGCCGGGACAGGGACCTACGAGCAGTACTTC. This translates into CATSAGTGTYEQYF.

The genes are TRBV4-1 and TRBJ2-1, with TRBD2 matching 10 bases. The V gene's germline CDR1 is MGHRA and CDR2 YSYEKL. Unmatched junction bases numbered 5, after V lost 4 bases and J lost 5 bases. CDR3 length equals 15 residues. Here the CDR3 DNA reads TGCGCCAGCAGCCGCGGACTAGCGGTCCACAATGAGCAGTTCTTC. This gives the protein CASSRGLAVHNEQFF.

The chain combines TRBV9 with TRBJ1-2; 9 positions agree with TRBD1. In germline, CDR1 is SGDLS, CDR2 YYNGEE. The CDR3 is 12 residues long. V shed 4 bases and J 9 bases; nucleotides not matched to a gene: 4. The CDR3 DNA is TGTGCCAGCAGCAGGGGGACAGGGAGCTACACCTTC. It yields the protein CASSRGTGSYTF.

V is TRBV30 and J is TRBJ2-7, with a possible D match to TRBD2 (5 bases). Per the germline V gene, CDR1 is GTSNPN and CDR2 is SVGIG (reference sequence). The CDR3 is made up of 14 amino acids. With 1 base removed from V and 2 bases from J, the gap between germline ends came to 12 bases. In DNA form, the CDR3 reads TGTGCCTGGAGTGGAACTAGTATTACCTACGAGCAGTACTTC. This translates into CAWSGTSITYEQYF.

This clone has a handful of counts. This chain links TRBV29-1 with TRBJ2-1; tentative D call: TRBD2 (6 bases). V was clipped by 4 bases and J by 10 bases, with 8 bases between them. The germline V gene encodes CDR1 SQVTM and CDR2 ANQGSEA. The CDR3 covers 10 residues. The CDR3 spells CSVGLVEQFF. CDR3 nucleotide sequence: TGCAGCGTTGGACTAGTCGAGCAGTTCTTC.

This clone has a handful of counts. The rearrangement links TRBV29-1 to TRBJ2-2; 7 bases are a match to TRBD1. Germline loops: CDR1 SQVTM, CDR2 ANQGSEA. The junction had 12 bases not matched to a gene; V was cut back by 6 bases and J by 14 bases. CDR3 size: 12 residues. In nucleotides, the CDR3 is TGCAGCGTAGACACCGGGACAGAGGAACTGTTTTTT. Its protein is CSVDTGTEELFF.

V gene TRBV4-1 combines with J gene TRBJ2-3; D not resolved. Germline loops: CDR1 MGHRA, CDR2 YSYEKL. The CDR3 has 16 amino acids. Trimming removed 0 bases at V and 0 bases at J, with 10 bases between. The CDR3: CASSQEGRISTDTQYF. The CDR3 DNA reads TGCGCCAGCAGCCAAGAAGGGCGGATAAGCACAGATACGCAGTATTTT.

This clone showed up just once. V and J are TRBV4-1 and TRBJ1-1, with D perhaps matching TRBD1 (5 bases). Per germline, CDR1 MGHRA and CDR2 YSYEKL. V lost 4 bases and J 11 bases, leaving 20 bases between the germline ends. This CDR3 has 14 amino acids. The chain's CDR3 is CASSPETVSGPAFF. CDR3 bases: TGCGCCAGCAGCCCAGAGACAGTGAGTGGGCCGGCTTTCTTT.

The rearrangement links TRBV19 to TRBJ2-2; D is uncertain. The germline V gene has CDR1 LNHDA and CDR2 SQIVND (reference sequence). CDR3 length: 12 residues. V gave up 3 bases and J gave up 7 bases, with 6 bases separating them. Here the CDR3 reads CASSMLGGELFF. The CDR3, as DNA: TGTGCCAGTAGTATGCTTGGCGGGGAGCTGTTTTTT.

This clone appeared a few times. In DNA form, the CDR3 reads TGTGCCACCAGCCATCGGACAGGGGGAGGCACAGATACGCAGTATTTT. Translated, it gives CATSHRTGGGTDTQYF. This rearrangement joins TRBV15 to TRBJ2-3; 10 bases match TRBD1. The trim removed 5 bases at V and 1 base at J, leaving 6 bases unmatched. The CDR3 is 16 residues long. Looked up from germline, CDR1 is LNHNV and CDR2 is YYDKDF (reference sequence).